These 15 T cell receptor beta chains originate from one sample sequenced in a study of CD8 T cells in ankylosing spondylitis. TCRdb itself ran the 5' RACE reads through MiXCR, one entry per CDR3 protein. The table includes some 200,000 distinct CDR3 sequences, around 13% detected once. The specimen was blood, either unsorted or a sorted T cell fraction (not recorded which). The receptors stem from a male donor with ankylosing spondylitis or in good health (not recorded which).

This clonotype was seen only a few times. The genes are TRBV6-2 or TRBV6-3 and TRBJ1-2; TRBD1 aligns across 11 bases. The CDR3 is 16 amino acids. Germline V lookup: CDR1 MNHEY, CDR2 SVGEGT. V lost 6 bases and J lost 0; bases outside the gene matches: 6. In DNA, the CDR3 is TGTGCCAGCAGACCCGGGACAGGGGGTACTAACTATGGCTACACCTTC. Translating it yields CASRPGTGGTNYGYTF.

The rearrangement links TRBV7-9 to TRBJ2-3; D remains ambiguous. Trimming took 6 bases from V and 2 from J, leaving 12 bases between them. CDR1 and CDR2 (germline): SEHNR, FQNEAQ (reference sequence). The CDR3 length is 14 residues. This CDR3 reads CASSPPYDTDTQYF. In nucleotides, the CDR3 is TGTGCCAGCAGTCCCCCTTACGACACAGATACGCAGTATTTT.

This clonotype was picked up a small number of times. The V and J genes are TRBV7-2 and TRBJ1-1, with D unresolved. The CDR3 is made up of 13 amino acids. The germline CDR1 and CDR2 sequences are SGHTA and FQGNSA. With 6 bases removed from V and 3 bases from J, the gap between germline ends came to 11 bases. CDR3 region: CASSWGGYTEAFF. The CDR3, as DNA: TGTGCCAGCAGTTGGGGTGGGTACACTGAAGCTTTCTTT.

This rearrangement joins TRBV4-1 to TRBJ1-2; the D gene is possibly TRBD1 (6 bases). The CDR3 covers 16 residues. Trimming cost V 4 bases and J 1 base, with 16 bases left between them. Looked up from germline, CDR1 is MGHRA and CDR2 is YSYEKL. CDR3 amino acids: CASSLGGTPVNYGYTF. The CDR3 DNA reads TGCGCCAGCAGCCTCGGCGGGACACCAGTTAACTATGGCTACACCTTC.

This clonotype was detected ten times or more. The chain couples TRBV4-1 to TRBJ2-5; D possibly matches TRBD1 or TRBD2 (5 bases each). From germline, CDR1 is MGHRA and CDR2 YSYEKL. The CDR3 sequence is 14 residues long. V was pared by 4 bases and J by 0 bases, with 9 bases between. CDR3 region: CASSLGRNQETQYF. The DNA of the CDR3 is TGCGCCAGCAGCCTGGGACGGAACCAAGAGACCCAGTACTTC.

The chain combines TRBV28 with TRBJ2-7; D may match TRBD1 or TRBD2 (5 bases each). This CDR3 spans 15 amino acids. Trimming stripped 6 bases from V and 7 bases from J, with 22 bases between. Germline-derived CDR1 and CDR2 are MDHEN and SYDVKM. CDR3 sequence: CASRPLGTNLPEQYF. The CDR3 DNA follows: TGTGCCAGCAGGCCTTTAGGGACCAATCTTCCTGAGCAGTACTTC.

The chain employs TRBV5-6 and TRBJ2-3; D gene ambiguous. Germline CDR1 and CDR2: SGHDT and YYEEEE. V lost 0 bases and J 1 base, leaving 9 bases between the germline ends. The CDR3 runs to 15 residues. DNA of the CDR3: TGTGCCAGCAGCTTGGGGGTGACGGGCACAGATACGCAGTATTTT. This gives the protein CASSLGVTGTDTQYF.

There are a few counts of this clonotype. The chain links TRBV13 to TRBJ2-2; D ambiguous. Trimming removed 2 bases from V and 3 bases from J, with 7 bases in between. The CDR3 covers 14 residues. In germline, CDR1 is PRHDT, CDR2 FYEKMQ (reference sequence). The CDR3 DNA follows: TGTGCCAGCAGCTTATGGGGATACACCGGGGAGCTGTTTTTT. Translation gives CASSLWGYTGELFF.

This clonotype occurred a few times. The V and J genes are TRBV4-2 and TRBJ1-1, with D possibly matching TRBD1 (5 bases). CDR1 is LGHNA and CDR2 is YNFKEQ in the germline V gene. The CDR3 has 17 amino acids. Trimming took 0 bases from V and 2 from J, leaving 16 bases between them. The CDR3 nucleotides read TGTGCCAGCAGCCAAGAAATGTTCCAGGGAGGAAACACTGAAGCTTTCTTT. Protein sequence: CASSQEMFQGGNTEAFF.

The rearrangement uses TRBV4-1 and TRBJ2-7; tentatively, D is TRBD2 (6 bases). CDR3 length equals 15 residues. Germline loops: CDR1 MGHRA, CDR2 YSYEKL. V was shortened by 3 bases and J by 6 bases, with 18 bases between the two germline ends. CDR3 sequence reads: CASSHQATGAGEQYF. CDR3 sequence (DNA): TGCGCCAGCAGCCATCAGGCAACGGGAGCCGGCGAGCAGTACTTC.

This clonotype was seen a few times. The J gene is TRBJ2-7, the V gene TRBV20-1; 7 bases fit TRBD1. Germline loops: CDR1 DFQATT, CDR2 SNEGSKA (reference sequence). V dropped 5 bases and J dropped 5; count of bases not matched to a gene: 9. CDR3 size: 13 residues. In DNA, the CDR3 is TGCAGTGCTTTGGGGACAGCGAGCAACGAGCAGTACTTC. It is translated as CSALGTASNEQYF.

This clonotype was picked up many times. The rearrangement joins TRBV15 to TRBJ2-1, with no clear D. V lost 0 bases to trimming and J lost 7 bases, with 10 bases between them. CDR3 size: 14 residues. Germline assignment: CDR1 LNHNV and CDR2 YYDKDF (reference sequence). The CDR3 sequence is CATSRDRTENEQFF. CDR3 DNA: TGTGCCACCAGCAGAGATCGAACGGAGAATGAGCAGTTCTTC.

This clonotype was detected a few times. J is TRBJ2-1 and V is TRBV5-6; D is perhaps TRBD1 or TRBD2 (5 bases each). The CDR3 spans 15 residues. In germline, CDR1 is SGHDT, CDR2 YYEEEE. V lost 3 bases and J 0 bases, leaving 10 bases between the germline ends. The CDR3 sequence: CASSSGTVSYNEQFF. DNA of the CDR3: TGTGCCAGCAGCTCGGGGACGGTCTCCTACAATGAGCAGTTCTTC. The variable domain in full, completed from reference TRBV5-6 and TRBJ2-1, reads DAGVTQSPTHLIKTRGQQVTLRCSPKSGHDTVSWYQQALGQGPQFIFQYYEEEERQRGNFPDRFSGHQFPNYSSELNVNALLLGDSALYLCASSSGTVSYNEQFFGPGTRLTVL.

This clonotype was seen only a few times. J is TRBJ2-3 and V is TRBV5-1, with TRBD2 matching over 10 bases. The CDR3 extends over 17 amino acids. Germline V gives CDR1 SGHRS, CDR2 YFSETQ. J gave up 6 bases and V 0 bases, and 10 bases lay outside the gene matches. The CDR3 nucleotides read TGCGCCAGCAGCTTGGCCGGTCTAGCGGGGGAGGCGGATACGCAGTATTTT. Amino acids: CASSLAGLAGEADTQYF.

The sample holds a few counts of this clonotype. The chain is built from TRBV7-2 and TRBJ2-2; D not certain. Germline V gene data show CDR1 as SGHTA and CDR2 as FQGNSA. The CDR3 length is 17 residues. Deletions cut 1 base from V and 3 bases from J, with 15 bases between. The CDR3, as DNA: TGTGCCAGCAGCTTAGGATTAGGCCATATCGACACCGGGGAGCTGTTTTTT. This encodes CASSLGLGHIDTGELFF.